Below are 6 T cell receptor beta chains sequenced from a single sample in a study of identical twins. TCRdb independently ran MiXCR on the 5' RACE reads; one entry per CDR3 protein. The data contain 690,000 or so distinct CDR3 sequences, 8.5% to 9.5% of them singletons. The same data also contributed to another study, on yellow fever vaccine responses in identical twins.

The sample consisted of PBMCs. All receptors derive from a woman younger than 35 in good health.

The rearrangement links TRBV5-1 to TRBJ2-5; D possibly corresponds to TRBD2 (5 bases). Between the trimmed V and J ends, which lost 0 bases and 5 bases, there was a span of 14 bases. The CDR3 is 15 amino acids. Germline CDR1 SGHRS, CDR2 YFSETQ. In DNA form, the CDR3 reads TGCGCCAGCAGCTTGGGGGGAAACGGGGTTGAGACCCAGTACTTC. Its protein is CASSLGGNGVETQYF.

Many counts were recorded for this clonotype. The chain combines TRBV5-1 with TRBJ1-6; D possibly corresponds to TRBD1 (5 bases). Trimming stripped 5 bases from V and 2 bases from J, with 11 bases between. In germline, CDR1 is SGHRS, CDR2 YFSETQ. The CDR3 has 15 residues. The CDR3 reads CASSTIGAYNSPLHF. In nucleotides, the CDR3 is TGCGCCAGCAGTACAATAGGGGCCTATAATTCACCCCTCCACTTT.

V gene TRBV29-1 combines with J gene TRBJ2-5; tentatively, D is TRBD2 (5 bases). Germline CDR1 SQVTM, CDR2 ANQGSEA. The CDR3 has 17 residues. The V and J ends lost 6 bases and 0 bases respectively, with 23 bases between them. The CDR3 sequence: CSVDSPGVNPYQETQYF. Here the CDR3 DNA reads TGCAGCGTGGACTCACCCGGAGTCAACCCGTACCAAGAGACCCAGTACTTC. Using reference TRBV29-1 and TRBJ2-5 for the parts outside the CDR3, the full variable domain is SAVISQKPSRDICQRGTSLTIQCQVDSQVTMMFWYRQQPGQSLTLIATANQGSEATYESGFVIDKFPISRPNLTFSTLTVSNMSPEDSSIYLCSVDSPGVNPYQETQYFGPGTRLLVL.

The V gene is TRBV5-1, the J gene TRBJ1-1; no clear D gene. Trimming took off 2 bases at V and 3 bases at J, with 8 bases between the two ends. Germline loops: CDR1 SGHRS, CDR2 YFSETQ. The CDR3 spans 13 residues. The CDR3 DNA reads TGCGCCAGCAGCTTTTCGGCGGACACTGAAGCTTTCTTT. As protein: CASSFSADTEAFF.

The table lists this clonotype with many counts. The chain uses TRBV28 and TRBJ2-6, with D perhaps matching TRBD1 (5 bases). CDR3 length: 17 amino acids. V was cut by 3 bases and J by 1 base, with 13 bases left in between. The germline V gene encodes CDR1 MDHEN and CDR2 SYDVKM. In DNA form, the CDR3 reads TGTGCCAGCAGTTTGGCAGGGCTGGGGTCTGGGGCCAACGTCCTGACTTTC. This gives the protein CASSLAGLGSGANVLTF.

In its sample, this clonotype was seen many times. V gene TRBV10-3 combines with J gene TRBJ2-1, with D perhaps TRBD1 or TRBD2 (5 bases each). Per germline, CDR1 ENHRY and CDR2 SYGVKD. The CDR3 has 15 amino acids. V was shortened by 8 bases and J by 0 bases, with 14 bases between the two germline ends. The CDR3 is CAIRGRESSYNEQFF. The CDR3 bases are TGTGCCATCCGTGGCAGGGAGAGCTCCTACAATGAGCAGTTCTTC.